This TCR beta chain is from a study of control samples from healthy donors and cancer patients. V lost 3 bases to trimming and J lost 3 bases, with 15 bases between them. The CDR3 loop spans 15 amino acids. Germline V gene sequence: CDR1 MNHEY, CDR2 SMNVEV (reference sequence). The repertoire was sequenced with immunoSEQ multiplex PCR; TCRdb's copy has only in-frame clones and lacks some. The top ten clones hold around 17% of a sample with roughly 120,000 clones, around 88% of them seen once. The TCR was taken from a woman between 45 and 60 years old in good health. V and J are TRBV27 and TRBJ2-7; no clear D. The sequencing input was blood. The CDR3 bases are TGTGCCAGCAGTTTGGTACCACTTAAACTCTACGAGCAGTACTTC. This codes for CASSLVPLKLYEQYF.